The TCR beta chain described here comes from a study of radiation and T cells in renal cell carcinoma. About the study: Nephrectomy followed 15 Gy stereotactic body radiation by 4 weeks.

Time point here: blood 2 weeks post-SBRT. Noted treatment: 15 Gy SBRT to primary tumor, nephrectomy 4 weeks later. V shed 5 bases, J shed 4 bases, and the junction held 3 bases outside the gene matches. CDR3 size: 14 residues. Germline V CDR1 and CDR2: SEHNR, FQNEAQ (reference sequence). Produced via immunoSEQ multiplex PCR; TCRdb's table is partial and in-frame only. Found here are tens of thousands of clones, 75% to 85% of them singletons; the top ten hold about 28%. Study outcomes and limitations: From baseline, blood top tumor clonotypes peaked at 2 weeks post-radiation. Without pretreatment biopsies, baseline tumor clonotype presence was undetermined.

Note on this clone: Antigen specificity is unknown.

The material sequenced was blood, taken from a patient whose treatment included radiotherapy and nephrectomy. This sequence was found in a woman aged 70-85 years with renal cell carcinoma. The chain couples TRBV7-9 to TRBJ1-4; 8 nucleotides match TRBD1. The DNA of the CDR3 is TGTGCCAGCAGCCTGGGACAGGTTAATGAAAAACTGTTTTTT. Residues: CASSLGQVNEKLFF.